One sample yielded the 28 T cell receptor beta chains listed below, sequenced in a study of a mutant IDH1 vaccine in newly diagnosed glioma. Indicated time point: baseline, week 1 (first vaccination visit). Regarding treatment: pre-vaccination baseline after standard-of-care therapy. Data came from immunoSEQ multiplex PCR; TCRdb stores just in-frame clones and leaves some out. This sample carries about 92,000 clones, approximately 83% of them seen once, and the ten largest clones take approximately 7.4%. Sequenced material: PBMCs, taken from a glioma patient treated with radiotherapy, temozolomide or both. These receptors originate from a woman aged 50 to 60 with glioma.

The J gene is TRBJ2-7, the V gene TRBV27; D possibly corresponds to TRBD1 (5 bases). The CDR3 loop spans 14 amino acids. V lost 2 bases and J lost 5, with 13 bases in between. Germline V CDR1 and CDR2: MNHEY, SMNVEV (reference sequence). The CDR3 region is CASSLAGRGDEQYF. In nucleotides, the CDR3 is TGTGCCAGCAGTTTAGCAGGGCGTGGGGACGAGCAGTACTTC.

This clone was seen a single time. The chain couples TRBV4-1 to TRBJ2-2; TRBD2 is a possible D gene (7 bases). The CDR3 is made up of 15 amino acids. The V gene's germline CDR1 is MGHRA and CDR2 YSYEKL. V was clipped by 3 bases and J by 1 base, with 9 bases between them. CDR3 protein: CASSHGGQNTGELFF. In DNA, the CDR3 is TGCGCCAGCAGCCACGGGGGGCAGAACACCGGGGAGCTGTTTTTT.

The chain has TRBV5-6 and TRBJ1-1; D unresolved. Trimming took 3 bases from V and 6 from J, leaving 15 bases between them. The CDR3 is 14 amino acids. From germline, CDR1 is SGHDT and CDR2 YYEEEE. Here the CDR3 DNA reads TGTGCCAGCAGCTCATCCCCGAAGGTGGCTGAAGCTTTCTTT. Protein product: CASSSSPKVAEAFF.

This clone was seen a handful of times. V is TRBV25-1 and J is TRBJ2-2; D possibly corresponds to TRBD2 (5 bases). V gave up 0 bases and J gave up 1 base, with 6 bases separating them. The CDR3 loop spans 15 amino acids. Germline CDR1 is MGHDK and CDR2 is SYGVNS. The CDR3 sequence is CASSEYGKNTGELFF. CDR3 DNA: TGTGCCAGCAGTGAATACGGGAAGAACACCGGGGAGCTGTTTTTT.

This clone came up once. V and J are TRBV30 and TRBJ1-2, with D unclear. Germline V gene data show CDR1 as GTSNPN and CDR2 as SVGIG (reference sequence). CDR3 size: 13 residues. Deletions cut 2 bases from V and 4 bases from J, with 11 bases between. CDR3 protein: CAWSQAFGYGYTF. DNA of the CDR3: TGTGCCTGGAGTCAGGCGTTCGGCTATGGCTACACCTTC.

CDR3 bases: TGCAGCGTTGGGGGGGCGGACAGTAGCAATCAGCCCCAGCATTTT. Translated, it gives CSVGGADSSNQPQHF. V is TRBV29-1 and J is TRBJ1-5, with TRBD1 as a possible D gene (6 bases). The germline gives CDR1 SQVTM, CDR2 ANQGSEA. The CDR3 has 15 residues. Trimming removed 4 bases at V and 0 bases at J, with 13 bases between.

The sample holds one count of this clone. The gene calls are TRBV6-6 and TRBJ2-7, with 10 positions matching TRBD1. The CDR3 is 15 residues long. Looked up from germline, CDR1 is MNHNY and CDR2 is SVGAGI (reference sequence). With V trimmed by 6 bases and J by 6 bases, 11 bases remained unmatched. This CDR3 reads CASRSTGTGVREQYF. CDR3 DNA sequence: TGTGCCAGCAGGTCTACCGGGACAGGGGTTCGCGAGCAGTACTTC.

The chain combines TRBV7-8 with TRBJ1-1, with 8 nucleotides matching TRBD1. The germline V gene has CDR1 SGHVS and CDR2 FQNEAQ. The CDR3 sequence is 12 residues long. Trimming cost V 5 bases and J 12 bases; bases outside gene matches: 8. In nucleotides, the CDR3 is TGTGCCAGCAGCGCCGGGGACAGGAAGCCTTTCTTT. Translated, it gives CASSAGDRKPFF.

The DNA of the CDR3 is TGTGCCAGCTCACCACCTAATTTCCCCACCGGGGAGCTGTTTTTT. The encoded protein is CASSPPNFPTGELFF. The gene calls are TRBV18 and TRBJ2-2; D uncertain. The germline V gene encodes CDR1 KGHSH and CDR2 LQKENI. This CDR3 region has 15 residues. Trimming left V 0 bases short and J 4 bases short, with 9 bases between.

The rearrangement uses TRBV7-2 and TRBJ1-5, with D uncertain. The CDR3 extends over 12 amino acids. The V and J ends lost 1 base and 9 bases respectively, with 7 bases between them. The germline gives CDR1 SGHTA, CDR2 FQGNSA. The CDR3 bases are TGTGCCAGCAGCTTAGGCATAGGGCCCCAGCATTTT. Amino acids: CASSLGIGPQHF.

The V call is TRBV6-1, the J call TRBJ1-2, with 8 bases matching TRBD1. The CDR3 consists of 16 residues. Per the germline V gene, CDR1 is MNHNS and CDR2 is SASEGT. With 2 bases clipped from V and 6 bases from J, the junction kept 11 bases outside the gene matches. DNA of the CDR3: TGTGCCAGCAGTGAAAACAGGCAGGGGGCGTGGAATGGCTACACCTTC. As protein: CASSENRQGAWNGYTF.

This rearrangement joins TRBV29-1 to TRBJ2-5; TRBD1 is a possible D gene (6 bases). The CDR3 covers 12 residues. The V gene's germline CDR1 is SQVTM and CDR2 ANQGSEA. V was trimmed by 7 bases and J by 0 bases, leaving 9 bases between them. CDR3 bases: TGCAGCGCCCAGGGGTACCAAGAGACCCAGTACTTC. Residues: CSAQGYQETQYF.

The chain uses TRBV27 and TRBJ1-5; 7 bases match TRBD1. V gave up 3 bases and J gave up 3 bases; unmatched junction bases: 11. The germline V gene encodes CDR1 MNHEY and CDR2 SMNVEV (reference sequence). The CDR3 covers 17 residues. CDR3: CASSLQIRGPPNQPQHF. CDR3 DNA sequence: TGTGCCAGCAGTTTGCAGATAAGGGGGCCCCCCAATCAGCCCCAGCATTTT.

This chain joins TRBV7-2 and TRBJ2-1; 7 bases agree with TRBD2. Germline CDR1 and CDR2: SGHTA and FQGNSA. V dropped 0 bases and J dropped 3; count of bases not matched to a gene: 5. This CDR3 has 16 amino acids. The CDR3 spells CASSLAVVAGYNEQFF. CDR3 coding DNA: TGTGCCAGCAGCTTAGCGGTGGTAGCGGGCTACAATGAGCAGTTCTTC.

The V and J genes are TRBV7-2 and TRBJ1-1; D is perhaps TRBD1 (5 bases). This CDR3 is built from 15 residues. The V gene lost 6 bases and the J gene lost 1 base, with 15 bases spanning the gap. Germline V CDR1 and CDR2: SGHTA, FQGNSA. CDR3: CASSVAGRKNTEAFF. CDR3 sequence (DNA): TGTGCCAGCAGTGTGGCGGGACGGAAGAACACTGAAGCTTTCTTT. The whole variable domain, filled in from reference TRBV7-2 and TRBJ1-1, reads GAGVSQSPSNKVTEKGKDVELRCDPISGHTALYWYRQSLGQGLEFLIYFQGNSAPDKSGLPSDRFSAERTGGSVSTLTIQRTQQEDSAVYLCASSVAGRKNTEAFFGQGTRLTVV.

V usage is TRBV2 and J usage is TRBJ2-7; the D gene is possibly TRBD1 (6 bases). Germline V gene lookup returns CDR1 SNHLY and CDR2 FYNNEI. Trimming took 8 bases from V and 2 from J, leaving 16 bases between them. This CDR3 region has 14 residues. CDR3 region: CASAKGGTAYEQYF. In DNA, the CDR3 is TGTGCCAGCGCCAAAGGGGGTACTGCCTACGAGCAGTACTTC. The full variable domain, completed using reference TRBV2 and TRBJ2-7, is EPEVTQTPSHQVTQMGQEVILRCVPISNHLYFYWYRQILGQKVEFLVSFYNNEISEKSEIFDDQFSVERPDGSNFTLKIRSTKLEDSAMYFCASAKGGTAYEQYFGPGTRLTVT.

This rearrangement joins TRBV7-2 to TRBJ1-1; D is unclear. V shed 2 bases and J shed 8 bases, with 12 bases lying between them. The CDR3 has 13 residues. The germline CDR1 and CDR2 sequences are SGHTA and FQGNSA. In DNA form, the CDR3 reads TGTGCCAGCAGCTTAAGAAGGTCAGTCGAAGCTTTCTTT. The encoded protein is CASSLRRSVEAFF.

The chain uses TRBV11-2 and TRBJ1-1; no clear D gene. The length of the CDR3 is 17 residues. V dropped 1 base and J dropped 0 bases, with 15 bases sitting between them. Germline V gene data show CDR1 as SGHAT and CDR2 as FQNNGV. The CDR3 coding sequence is TGTGCCAGCAGCTTAGCGGGCCGTCGGGTGGTGAACACTGAAGCTTTCTTT. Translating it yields CASSLAGRRVVNTEAFF.

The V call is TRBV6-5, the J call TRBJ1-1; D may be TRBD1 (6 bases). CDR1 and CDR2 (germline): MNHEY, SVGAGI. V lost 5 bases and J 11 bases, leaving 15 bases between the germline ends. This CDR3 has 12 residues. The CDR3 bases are TGTGCCAGCAGTGCCCTCGTCGGGGGCGCTTTCTTT. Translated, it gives CASSALVGGAFF.

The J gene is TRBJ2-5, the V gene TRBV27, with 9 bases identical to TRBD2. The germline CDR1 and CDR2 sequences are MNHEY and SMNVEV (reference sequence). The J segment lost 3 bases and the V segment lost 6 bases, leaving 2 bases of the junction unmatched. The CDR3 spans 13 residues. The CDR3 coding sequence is TGTGCCAGCAGACTAGCGGGTAAAGAGACCCAGTACTTC. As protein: CASRLAGKETQYF.

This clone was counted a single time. CDR3 sequence: CAISGLAGEANTGELFF. The CDR3 DNA reads as TGTGCCATCAGCGGACTAGCGGGGGAAGCAAACACCGGGGAGCTGTTTTTT. V gene TRBV10-3 combines with J gene TRBJ2-2; 13 bases match TRBD2. The CDR3 has 17 residues. V trimming: 6 bases; J trimming: 2 bases; junction bases outside the gene matches: 6. The germline V gene encodes CDR1 ENHRY and CDR2 SYGVKD.

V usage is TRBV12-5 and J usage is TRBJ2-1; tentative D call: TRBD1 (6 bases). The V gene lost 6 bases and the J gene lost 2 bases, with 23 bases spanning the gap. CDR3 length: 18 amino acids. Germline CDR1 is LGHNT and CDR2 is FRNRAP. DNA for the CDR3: TGTGCTAGTGGCGATGACAGGTGGATTGGTTTAACCTACAATGAGCAGTTCTTC. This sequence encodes CASGDDRWIGLTYNEQFF. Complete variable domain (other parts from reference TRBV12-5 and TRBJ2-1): DARVTQTPRHKVTEMGQEVTMRCQPILGHNTVFWYRQTMMQGLELLAYFRNRAPLDDSGMPKDRFSAEMPDATLATLKIQPSEPRDSAVYFCASGDDRWIGLTYNEQFFGPGTRLTVL.

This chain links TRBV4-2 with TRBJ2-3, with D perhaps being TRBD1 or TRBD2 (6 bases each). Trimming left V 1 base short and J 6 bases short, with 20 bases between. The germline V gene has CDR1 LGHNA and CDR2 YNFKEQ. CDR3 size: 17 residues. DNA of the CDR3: TGTGCCAGCAGCCAAGTAGTCGCGGGGACACGGGCGGATACGCAGTATTTT. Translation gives CASSQVVAGTRADTQYF.

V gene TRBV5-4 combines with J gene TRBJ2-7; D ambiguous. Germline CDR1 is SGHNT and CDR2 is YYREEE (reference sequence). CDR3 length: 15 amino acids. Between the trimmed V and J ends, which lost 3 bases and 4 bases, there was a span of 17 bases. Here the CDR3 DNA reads TGTGCCAGCAGCTACTACGATAGAGGTGTGTACGAGCAGTACTTC. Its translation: CASSYYDRGVYEQYF.

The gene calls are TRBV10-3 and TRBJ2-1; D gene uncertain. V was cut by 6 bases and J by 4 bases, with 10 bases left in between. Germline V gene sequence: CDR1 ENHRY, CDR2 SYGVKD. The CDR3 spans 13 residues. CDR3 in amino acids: CAIRSDTYNEQFF. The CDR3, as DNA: TGTGCCATCAGGTCCGACACTTACAATGAGCAGTTCTTC.

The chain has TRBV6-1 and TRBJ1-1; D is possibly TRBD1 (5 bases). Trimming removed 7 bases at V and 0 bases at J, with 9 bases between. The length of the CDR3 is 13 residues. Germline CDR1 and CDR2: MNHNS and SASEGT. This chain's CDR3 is CASMGLMNTEAFF. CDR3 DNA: TGTGCCAGCATGGGGCTGATGAACACTGAAGCTTTCTTT.

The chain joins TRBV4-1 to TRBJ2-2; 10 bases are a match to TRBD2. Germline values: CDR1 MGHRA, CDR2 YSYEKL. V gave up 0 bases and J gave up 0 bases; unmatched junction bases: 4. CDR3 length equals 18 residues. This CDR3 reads CASSQEIAGGTNTGELFF. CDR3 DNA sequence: TGCGCCAGCAGCCAAGAAATAGCGGGGGGTACGAACACCGGGGAGCTGTTTTTT.

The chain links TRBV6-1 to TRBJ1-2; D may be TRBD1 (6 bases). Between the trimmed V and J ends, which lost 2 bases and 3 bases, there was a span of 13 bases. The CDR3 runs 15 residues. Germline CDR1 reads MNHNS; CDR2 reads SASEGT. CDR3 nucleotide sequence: TGTGCCAGCAGTGAAAGTGGGGGCGGATACTATGGCTACACCTTC. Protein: CASSESGGGYYGYTF.